The following is a T cell receptor beta chain sequence with its context. Its specificity is unknown. This specimen belongs to a study of beta chain features in type 1 diabetes. Across the study: Cell yields, gender and age were similar in healthy donors and patients.

General study points: Patients with type 1 diabetes showed fewer VDJ junction insertions and more deletions. Relative to healthy donors, patients appeared to have naive, central memory and Treg TCRB repertoires that were more similar.

CD45RO/CCR7/CD25/CD127/CD95/CD27 separated CD4+ naive, central memory, regulatory and stem cell-like memory cells by sorting. V lost 6 bases to trimming and J lost 4 bases, with 15 bases between them. The CDR3 contains 15 residues. The germline CDR1 and CDR2 sequences are LNHDA and SQIVND (reference sequence). As every portion of the isolated RNA was reverse transcribed, the sequencing read expressed TCRB transcripts. Method: immunoSEQ multiplex PCR; TCRdb's copy keeps in-frame clones and lacks some. The repertoire holds 350,000 or so clones, with 15% to 20% as singletons. The TCR comes from a young woman in good health. This rearrangement joins TRBV19 to TRBJ2-2, with unresolved D. The specimen sequenced was naive CD4+ T cells from blood. This CDR3 reads CASRSQRTLTGELFF. In DNA, the CDR3 is TGTGCCAGTAGGTCGCAGCGAACCCTCACCGGGGAGCTGTTTTTT.